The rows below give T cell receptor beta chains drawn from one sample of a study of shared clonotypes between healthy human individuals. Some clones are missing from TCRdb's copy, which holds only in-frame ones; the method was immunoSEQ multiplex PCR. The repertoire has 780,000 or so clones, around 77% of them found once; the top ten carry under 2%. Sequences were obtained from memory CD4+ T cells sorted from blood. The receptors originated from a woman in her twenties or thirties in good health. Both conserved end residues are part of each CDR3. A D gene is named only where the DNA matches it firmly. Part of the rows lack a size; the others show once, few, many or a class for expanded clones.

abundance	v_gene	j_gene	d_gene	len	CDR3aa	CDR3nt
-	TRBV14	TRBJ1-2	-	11	CASSPNYGYTF	TGTGCCAGCAGTCCTAACTATGGCTACACCTTC
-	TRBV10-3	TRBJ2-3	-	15	CAISDGRDSGDTQYF	TGTGCCATCAGTGACGGTCGGGACTCGGGTGATACGCAGTATTTT
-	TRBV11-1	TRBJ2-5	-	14	CASSPSVPVWEQYF	TGTGCCAGCAGCCCTTCCGTACCGGTTTGGGAGCAGTACTTC
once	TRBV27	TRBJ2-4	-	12	CASMGTRWIQYF	TGTGCCAGCATGGGCACCCGTTGGATTCAGTACTTC
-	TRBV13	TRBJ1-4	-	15	CASSLGRPGNEKLFF	TGTGCCAGCAGCCTAGGACGGCCGGGCAATGAAAAACTGTTTTTT
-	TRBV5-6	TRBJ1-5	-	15	CASSLGPGAPQPQHF	TGTGCCAGCAGCCTGGGACCCGGGGCCCCCCAGCCCCAGCATTTT
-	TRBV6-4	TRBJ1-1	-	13	CASSTTANTEAFF	TGTGCCAGCAGCACAACAGCGAACACTGAAGCTTTCTTT
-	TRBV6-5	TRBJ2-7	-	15	CASSYGLGPSYEQYF	TGTGCCAGCAGTTACGGTCTAGGACCGTCCTACGAGCAGTACTTC
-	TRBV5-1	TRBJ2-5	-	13	CASSFTVQETQYF	TGCGCCAGCAGCTTTACTGTCCAAGAGACCCAGTACTTC
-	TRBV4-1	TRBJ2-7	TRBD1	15	CASSQRTGLTYEQYF	TGCGCCAGCAGCCAGCGGACAGGCCTAACCTACGAGCAGTACTTC
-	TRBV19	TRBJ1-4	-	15	CASRRVHSGNEKLFF	TGTGCCAGTCGCAGGGTGCATTCGGGTAATGAAAAACTGTTTTTT
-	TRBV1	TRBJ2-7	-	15	CTSSRSTSGSYEQYF	TGCACCAGCAGCCGTTCGACTAGCGGGAGCTACGAGCAGTACTTC
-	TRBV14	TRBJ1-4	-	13	CASSDRRSEKLFF	TGTGCCAGCAGCGACAGGAGGAGTGAAAAACTGTTTTTT
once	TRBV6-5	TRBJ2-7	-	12	CASGRGLGEQYF	TGTGCCAGCGGACGGGGTTTGGGGGAGCAGTACTTC
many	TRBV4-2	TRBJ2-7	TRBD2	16	CASSQETSGSTYEQYF	TGTGCCAGCAGCCAAGAGACTAGCGGAAGTACCTACGAGCAGTACTTC
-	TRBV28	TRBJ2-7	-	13	CASMYAAKYEQYF	TGTGCCAGCATGTATGCAGCGAAGTACGAGCAGTACTTC
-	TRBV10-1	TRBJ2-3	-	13	CASSETWESTQYF	TGCGCCAGCAGTGAAACCTGGGAGAGCACGCAGTATTTT
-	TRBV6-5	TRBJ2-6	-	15	CASSRTASGANVLTF	TGTGCCAGCAGCAGGACGGCCTCTGGGGCCAACGTCCTGACTTTC
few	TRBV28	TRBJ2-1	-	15	CASSLPGAKLNEQFF	TGTGCCAGCAGTTTACCTGGCGCGAAGTTGAATGAGCAGTTCTTC
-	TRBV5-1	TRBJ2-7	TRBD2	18	CASSQGTSGSTRFREQYF	TGCGCCAGCAGCCAAGGGACTAGCGGGAGCACCCGGTTTCGCGAGCAGTACTTC
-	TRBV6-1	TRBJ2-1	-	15	CASTQGTNLYNEQFF	TGTGCCAGCACCCAGGGAACTAACTTGTACAATGAGCAGTTCTTC
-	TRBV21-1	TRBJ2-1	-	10	CAPMEDEQFF	TGTGCCCCGATGGAGGATGAGCAGTTCTTC
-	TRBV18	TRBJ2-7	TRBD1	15	CASSPETGGGYEQYF	TGTGCCAGCTCACCCGAGACAGGGGGTGGCTACGAGCAGTACTTC
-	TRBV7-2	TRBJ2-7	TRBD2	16	CASSPRGGSLSYEQYF	TGTGCCAGCAGCCCCCGAGGCGGGAGCCTTTCTTACGAGCAGTACTTC
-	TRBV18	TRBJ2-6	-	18	CASSPRTADLSGANVLTF	TGTGCCAGCTCACCACGGACAGCCGACCTCTCTGGGGCCAACGTCCTGACTTTC
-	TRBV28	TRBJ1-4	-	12	CASNQSNEKLFF	TGTGCCAGCAATCAATCTAATGAAAAACTGTTTTTT
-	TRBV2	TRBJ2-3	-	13	CASSDVWAATQYF	TGTGCCAGCAGTGACGTCTGGGCTGCTACGCAGTATTTT
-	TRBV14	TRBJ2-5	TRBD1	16	CASSQMGQGRKETQYF	TGTGCCAGCAGCCAGATGGGACAGGGACGTAAAGAGACCCAGTACTTC
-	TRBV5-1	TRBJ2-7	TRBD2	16	CASSLSSGTNSYEQYF	TGCGCCAGCAGCTTGTCTAGCGGGACCAACTCCTACGAGCAGTACTTC